At least ten counts were recorded for the clone carrying this T cell receptor (beta chain). Antigen specificity is unknown. This sample was taken from a study of spatial heterogeneity in lung cancer. Study as a whole: Tumor regions showed TCR transcript counts that correlated strongly with a T cell module score from matched bulk RNA-seq. Findings and limits, study-wide: It was estimated that coverage of tumor T cells reached around 6.3% for alpha chains and over 12% for beta chains. Intratumoral expanded alpha and beta TCR counts were found to track tumor mutation counts.

The presence of a unique molecular identifier marked each TCR cDNA molecule. TCRdb re-derived calls from the 5' RACE reads in MiXCR, one entry per CDR3 protein. The table lists fewer than 15,000 distinct CDR3 sequences, around 5.6% of them singletons. Trimming removed 0 bases at V and 11 bases at J, with 10 bases between. This CDR3 region has 11 residues. CDR1 is DFQATT and CDR2 is SNEGSKA in the germline V gene (reference sequence). Documented time point: sample taken at primary tumor resection. Samples were donated by 72 untreated early-stage non-small cell lung cancer patients. Sequenced material: lung tumor tissue, taken at surgery. The source is a female donor with early-stage non-small cell lung cancer. The V call is TRBV20-1, the J call TRBJ1-2, with TRBD1 as a possible D gene (5 bases). The CDR3 DNA sequence: TGCAGTGCTAGAGATTTTGGGGGATACACCTTC. Its translation: CSARDFGGYTF.